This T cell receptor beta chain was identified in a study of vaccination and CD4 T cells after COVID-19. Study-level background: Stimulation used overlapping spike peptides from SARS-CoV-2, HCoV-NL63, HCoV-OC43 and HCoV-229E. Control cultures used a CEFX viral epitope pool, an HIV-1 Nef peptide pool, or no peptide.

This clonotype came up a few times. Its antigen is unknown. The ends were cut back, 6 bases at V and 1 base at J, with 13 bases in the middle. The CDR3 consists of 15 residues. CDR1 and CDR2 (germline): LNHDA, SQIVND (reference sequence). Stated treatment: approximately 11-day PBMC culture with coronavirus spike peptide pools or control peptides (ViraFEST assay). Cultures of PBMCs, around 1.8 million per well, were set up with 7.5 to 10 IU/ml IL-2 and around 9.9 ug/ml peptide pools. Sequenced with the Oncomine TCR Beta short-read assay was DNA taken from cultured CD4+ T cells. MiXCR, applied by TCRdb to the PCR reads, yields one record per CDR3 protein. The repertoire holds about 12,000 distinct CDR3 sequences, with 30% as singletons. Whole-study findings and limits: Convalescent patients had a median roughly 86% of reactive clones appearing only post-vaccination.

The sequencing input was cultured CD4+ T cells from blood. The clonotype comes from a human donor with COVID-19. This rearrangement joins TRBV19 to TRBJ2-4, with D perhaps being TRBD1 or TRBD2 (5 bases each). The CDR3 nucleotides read TGTGCCAGTAGGAGCACCGGGACGGCCAAAAACATTCAGTACTTC. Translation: CASRSTGTAKNIQYF.